These 19 T cell receptor beta chains share one sample of origin, sequenced in a study of beta chain features in type 1 diabetes. Findings and limits, study-wide: TCRB CDR3s were moderately but significantly shorter in Type 1 diabetes patients in all four CD4+ subsets.

Expressed TCRB transcripts were sequenced after all isolated RNA was converted to cDNA. Produced via immunoSEQ multiplex PCR; TCRdb's table is partial and in-frame only. This table has 280,000 or so clones, approximately 16% appearing once. No cognate antigen is known for these TCRs. Sequenced input: naive CD4+ T cells from blood. The receptors shown here come from a man aged 18-30 years with type 1 diabetes.

The chain couples TRBV6-5 to TRBJ2-5; 9 nucleotides agree with TRBD1. The CDR3 covers 15 residues. Germline CDR1 reads MNHEY; CDR2 reads SVGAGI. Losses at the gene ends were 6 bases for V and 4 bases for J; bases not matched to a gene: 9. The CDR3 region is CASSPGQGIPETQYF. DNA for the CDR3: TGTGCCAGCAGCCCCGGACAGGGGATTCCAGAGACCCAGTACTTC.

CDR3 nucleotide sequence: TGTGCCAGCAGCCCGGGACTAGCGGGAGGGAGCTCCTACAATGAGCAGTTCTTC. Protein: CASSPGLAGGSSYNEQFF. The chain couples TRBV5-4 to TRBJ2-1; TRBD2 aligns across 16 bases. CDR1 SGHNT and CDR2 YYREEE come from the germline V gene (reference sequence). This CDR3 comprises 18 residues. V was clipped by 4 bases and J by 0 bases; unmatched bases: 4.

This clone was seen a handful of times. The chain has TRBV7-2 and TRBJ2-7; 7 bases line up with TRBD1. The CDR3 is made up of 16 amino acids. Germline V gives CDR1 SGHTA, CDR2 FQGNSA. The junction had 7 bases not matched to a gene; V was cut back by 2 bases and J by 0 bases. CDR3 protein: CASSLYPGQSSYEQYF. CDR3 coding DNA: TGTGCCAGCAGCTTATACCCGGGACAGAGCTCCTACGAGCAGTACTTC.

CDR3 sequence: CASSEALAGYEQYF. CDR3 DNA: TGTGCCAGCAGCGAGGCTCTCGCTGGCTACGAGCAGTACTTC. V is TRBV7-2 and J is TRBJ2-7; unclear D gene. The CDR3 runs to 14 residues. The germline V gene encodes CDR1 SGHTA and CDR2 FQGNSA. Trimming cost V 5 bases and J 3 bases, with 14 bases left between them.

The chain is built from TRBV6-6 and TRBJ1-5; D possibly corresponds to TRBD1 (6 bases). CDR1 is MNHNY and CDR2 is SVGAGI in the germline V gene (reference sequence). This CDR3 comprises 14 residues. The V and J ends lost 5 bases and 10 bases respectively, with 18 bases between them. In nucleotides, the CDR3 is TGTGCCAGCAGTCCACAGGGTCCAAGTTTCCCCCAGCATTTT. Encoded protein: CASSPQGPSFPQHF.

The chain couples TRBV13 to TRBJ2-7; D might be TRBD2 (5 bases). Germline V gene lookup returns CDR1 PRHDT and CDR2 FYEKMQ (reference sequence). The ends were cut back, 5 bases at V and 5 bases at J, with 16 bases in the middle. There are 14 residues in the CDR3. The CDR3 bases are TGTGCCAGCAGCACCGGGATACAAGGCCACGAGCAGTACTTC. Encoded protein: CASSTGIQGHEQYF.

This clone was counted only a few times. The V and J genes are TRBV28 and TRBJ2-1; TRBD1 is a possible D gene (6 bases). V shed 6 bases and J shed 8 bases, with 20 bases lying between them. CDR1 is MDHEN and CDR2 is SYDVKM in the germline V gene. The CDR3 loop spans 15 amino acids. The CDR3 sequence is CASRRTAALRYEQFF. The CDR3 nucleotides are TGTGCCAGCAGGAGGACAGCGGCCTTACGCTATGAGCAGTTCTTC.

The chain combines TRBV5-1 with TRBJ2-5; D perhaps matches TRBD2 (5 bases). Germline V lookup: CDR1 SGHRS, CDR2 YFSETQ. The CDR3 has 14 residues. Deletions cut 0 bases from V and 2 bases from J, with 8 bases between. CDR3: CASSLGLAQETQYF. For the CDR3, the DNA is TGCGCCAGCAGCTTGGGGCTAGCTCAAGAGACCCAGTACTTC.

V is TRBV28 and J is TRBJ1-5; D perhaps matches TRBD1 (5 bases). The CDR3 is 15 amino acids. From germline, CDR1 is MDHEN and CDR2 SYDVKM. Trimming left V 3 bases short and J 1 base short, with 10 bases between. For the CDR3, the DNA is TGTGCCAGCAGTTTCGTCCGGGGGAGCAATCAGCCCCAGCATTTT. As protein: CASSFVRGSNQPQHF.

The chain is built from TRBV19 and TRBJ2-1, with TRBD2 matching over 11 bases. Germline CDR1 LNHDA, CDR2 SQIVND (reference sequence). The J segment lost 6 bases and the V segment lost 5 bases, leaving 6 bases of the junction unmatched. The CDR3 is 15 amino acids. The CDR3, as DNA: TGTGCCAGTAGTCCCTTAGCGGGAGGGCCCAATGAGCAGTTCTTC. Translated, it gives CASSPLAGGPNEQFF.

This clone has just a few counts. The CDR3 is CASSQDRASGGAIDTQYF. The CDR3 DNA sequence: TGCGCCAGCAGCCAAGATCGTGCTAGCGGGGGGGCGATAGATACGCAGTATTTT. The gene calls are TRBV4-1 and TRBJ2-3, with 12 bases identical to TRBD2. The CDR3 is made up of 18 amino acids. J gave up 5 bases and V 0 bases, and 9 bases lay outside the gene matches. Germline values: CDR1 MGHRA, CDR2 YSYEKL.

The V gene is TRBV18, the J gene TRBJ2-7, with 8 bases fitting TRBD2. The junction had 12 bases not matched to a gene; V was cut back by 6 bases and J by 5 bases. The CDR3 totals 15 residues. CDR1 and CDR2 (germline): KGHSH, LQKENI. CDR3 DNA sequence: TGTGCCAGCTCCACCGTAACGGGAGGGAACAACGAGCAGTACTTC. It specifies CASSTVTGGNNEQYF.

Only a few counts were recorded for this clone. CDR3 bases: TGCGCCAGCAGCCTAAGGGAGGACGGTTTCTCTTACTACGAGCAGTACTTC. It specifies CASSLREDGFSYYEQYF. The chain recombines TRBV4-1 with TRBJ2-7; D may be TRBD2 (6 bases). CDR3 length equals 17 residues. V shed 4 bases and J shed 3 bases, with 22 bases lying between them. Germline loops: CDR1 MGHRA, CDR2 YSYEKL.

This clone was observed a few times. The chain carries TRBV6-5 and TRBJ1-1; 7 bases are shared with TRBD1. V shed 4 bases and J 6 bases; nucleotides not matched to a gene: 11. The CDR3 runs 15 residues. Germline CDR1 and CDR2: MNHEY and SVGAGI. The CDR3 protein is CASSLASGGTAEAFF. CDR3 coding DNA: TGTGCCAGCAGTTTAGCTTCAGGGGGAACCGCTGAAGCTTTCTTT.

The V call is TRBV28, the J call TRBJ2-1; 13 bases fit TRBD2. The CDR3 contains 15 residues. CDR1 and CDR2 (germline): MDHEN, SYDVKM. The V and J ends lost 4 bases and 5 bases, in that order; junction bases with no gene match: 2. For the CDR3, the DNA is TGTGCCAGCAGTTCGGGACTAGCGGGAAACAATGAGCAGTTCTTC. It is translated as CASSSGLAGNNEQFF.

CDR3: CASSLKRTGSYEQFF. The CDR3 nucleotides are TGTGCCAGCAGTTTAAAAAGGACAGGTAGCTATGAGCAGTTCTTC. The chain joins TRBV27 to TRBJ2-1, with TRBD1 matching over 7 bases. Unmatched junction bases numbered 9, after V lost 2 bases and J lost 8 bases. From germline, CDR1 is MNHEY and CDR2 SMNVEV (reference sequence). The CDR3 sequence is 15 residues long.

This clone has a handful of counts. The V call is TRBV6-6, the J call TRBJ1-2, with D unclear. The CDR3 spans 13 residues. With 0 bases removed from V and 8 bases from J, the gap between germline ends came to 10 bases. The germline CDR1 and CDR2 sequences are MNHNY and SVGAGI (reference sequence). The CDR3 sequence: CASSYSGRSGYTF. CDR3 bases: TGTGCCAGCAGTTACTCGGGCAGATCCGGCTACACCTTC.

The chain has TRBV9 and TRBJ2-1, with 7 bases that match TRBD2. Germline V gene sequence: CDR1 SGDLS, CDR2 YYNGEE. V lost 7 bases and J lost 7; bases outside the gene matches: 8. The CDR3 length is 13 residues. DNA for the CDR3: TGTGCCAGCGGGAGGGCCGTCCCAAATGAGCAGTTCTTC. As protein: CASGRAVPNEQFF.

This clone was observed a single time. The gene calls are TRBV7-2 and TRBJ1-6; no clear D gene. V dropped 1 base and J dropped 8 bases, with 9 bases sitting between them. CDR3 size: 14 residues. The germline V gene encodes CDR1 SGHTA and CDR2 FQGNSA. This chain's CDR3 is CASSLGYPDSPLHF. CDR3 nucleotides: TGTGCCAGCAGCTTAGGGTACCCAGATTCACCCCTCCACTTT.